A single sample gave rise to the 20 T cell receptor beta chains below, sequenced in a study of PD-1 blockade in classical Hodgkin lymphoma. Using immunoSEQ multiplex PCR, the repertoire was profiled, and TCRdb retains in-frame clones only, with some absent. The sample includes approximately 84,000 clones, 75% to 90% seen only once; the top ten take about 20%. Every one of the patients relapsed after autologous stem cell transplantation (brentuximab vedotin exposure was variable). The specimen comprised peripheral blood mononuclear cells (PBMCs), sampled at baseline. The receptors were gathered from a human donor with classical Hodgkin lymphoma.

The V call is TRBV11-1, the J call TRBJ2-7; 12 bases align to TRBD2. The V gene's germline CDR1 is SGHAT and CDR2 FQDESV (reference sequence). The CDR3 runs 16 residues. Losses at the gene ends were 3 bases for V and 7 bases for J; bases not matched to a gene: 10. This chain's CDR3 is CASSFASGRAWEEQYF. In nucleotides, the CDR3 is TGTGCCAGCAGCTTCGCTAGCGGGAGGGCCTGGGAAGAGCAGTACTTC. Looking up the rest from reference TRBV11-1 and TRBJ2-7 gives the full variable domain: EAEVAQSPRYKITEKSQAVAFWCDPISGHATLYWYRQILGQGPELLVQFQDESVVDDSQLPKDRFSAERLKGVDSTLKIQPAELGDSAMYLCASSFASGRAWEEQYFGPGTRLTVT.

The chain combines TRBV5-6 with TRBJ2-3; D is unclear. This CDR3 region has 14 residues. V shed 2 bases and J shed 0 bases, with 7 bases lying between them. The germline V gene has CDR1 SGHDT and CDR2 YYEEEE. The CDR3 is CASSLGPSTDTQYF. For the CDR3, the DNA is TGTGCCAGCAGCTTAGGACCCAGCACAGATACGCAGTATTTT.

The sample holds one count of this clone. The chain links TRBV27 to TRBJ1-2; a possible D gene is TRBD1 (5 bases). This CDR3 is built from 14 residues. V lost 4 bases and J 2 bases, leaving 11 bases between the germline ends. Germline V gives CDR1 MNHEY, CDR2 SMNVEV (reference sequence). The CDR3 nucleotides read TGTGCCAGCAGTTCCATCGACAGAAACTATGGCTACACCTTC. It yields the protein CASSSIDRNYGYTF.

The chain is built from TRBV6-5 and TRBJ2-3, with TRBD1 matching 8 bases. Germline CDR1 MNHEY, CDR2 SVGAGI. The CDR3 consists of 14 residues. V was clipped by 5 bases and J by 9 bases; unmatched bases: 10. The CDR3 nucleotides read TGTGCCAGCAGTACAGACCCGACAGGGGAGACGCAGTATTTT. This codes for CASSTDPTGETQYF.

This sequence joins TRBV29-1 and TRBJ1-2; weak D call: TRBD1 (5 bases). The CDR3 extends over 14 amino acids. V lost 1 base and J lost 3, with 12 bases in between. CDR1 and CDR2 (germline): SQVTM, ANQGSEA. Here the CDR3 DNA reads TGCAGCGTTGAAGGGGACGACGGTTACTATGGCTACACCTTC. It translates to CSVEGDDGYYGYTF.

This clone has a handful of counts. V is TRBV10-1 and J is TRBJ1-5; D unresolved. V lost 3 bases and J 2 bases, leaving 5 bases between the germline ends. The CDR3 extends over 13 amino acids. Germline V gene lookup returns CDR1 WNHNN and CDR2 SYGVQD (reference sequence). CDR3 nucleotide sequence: TGCGCCAGCAGTGACGGGGGCAATCAGCCCCAGCATTTT. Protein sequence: CASSDGGNQPQHF.

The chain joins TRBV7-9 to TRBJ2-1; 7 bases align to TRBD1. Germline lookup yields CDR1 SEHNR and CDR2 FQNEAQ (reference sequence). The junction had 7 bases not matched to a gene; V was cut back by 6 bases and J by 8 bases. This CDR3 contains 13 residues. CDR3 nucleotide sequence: TGTGCCAGCAGTCTCGACAGGGCGGATGAGCAGTTCTTC. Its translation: CASSLDRADEQFF.

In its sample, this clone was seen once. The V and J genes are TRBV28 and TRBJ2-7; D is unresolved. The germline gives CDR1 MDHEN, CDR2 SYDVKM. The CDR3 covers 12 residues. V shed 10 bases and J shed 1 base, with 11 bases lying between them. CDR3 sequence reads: CATTTQSYEQYF. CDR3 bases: TGTGCCACGACGACACAATCCTACGAGCAGTACTTC.

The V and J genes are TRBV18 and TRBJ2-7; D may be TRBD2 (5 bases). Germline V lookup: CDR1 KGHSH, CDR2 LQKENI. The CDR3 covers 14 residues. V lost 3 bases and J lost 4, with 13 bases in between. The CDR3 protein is CASSPEVGPYEQYF. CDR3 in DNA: TGTGCCAGCTCACCGGAGGTAGGGCCGTACGAGCAGTACTTC.

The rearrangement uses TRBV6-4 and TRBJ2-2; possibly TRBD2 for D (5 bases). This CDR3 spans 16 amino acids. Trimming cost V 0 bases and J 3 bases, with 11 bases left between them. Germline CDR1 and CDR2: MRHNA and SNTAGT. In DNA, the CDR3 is TGTGCCAGCAGTGACTCCGAGGGTCGGTACACCGGGGAGCTGTTTTTT. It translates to CASSDSEGRYTGELFF.

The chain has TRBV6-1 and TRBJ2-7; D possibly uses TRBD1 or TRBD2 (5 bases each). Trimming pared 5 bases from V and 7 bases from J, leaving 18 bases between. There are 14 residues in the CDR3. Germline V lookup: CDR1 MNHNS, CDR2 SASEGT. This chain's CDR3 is CASSIEGSLGEQYF. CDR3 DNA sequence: TGTGCCAGCAGTATTGAGGGGTCCTTAGGAGAGCAGTACTTC.

The CDR3 bases are TGTGCCAGCAGCCCAAAAGGGGGCAGGGAGGACTATGGCTACACCTTC. Translating it yields CASSPKGGREDYGYTF. The V gene is TRBV7-9, the J gene TRBJ1-2; TRBD1 agrees at 7 bases. The V gene end was trimmed by 5 bases and the J gene end by 3 bases; junction bases not matched to a gene: 12. The CDR3 totals 16 residues. The germline V gene encodes CDR1 SEHNR and CDR2 FQNEAQ (reference sequence).

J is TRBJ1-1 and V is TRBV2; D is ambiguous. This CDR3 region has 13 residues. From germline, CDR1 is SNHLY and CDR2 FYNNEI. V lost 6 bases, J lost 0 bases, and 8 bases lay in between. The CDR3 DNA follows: TGTGCCAGCAGAGACGAGATGAACACTGAAGCTTTCTTT. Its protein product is CASRDEMNTEAFF.

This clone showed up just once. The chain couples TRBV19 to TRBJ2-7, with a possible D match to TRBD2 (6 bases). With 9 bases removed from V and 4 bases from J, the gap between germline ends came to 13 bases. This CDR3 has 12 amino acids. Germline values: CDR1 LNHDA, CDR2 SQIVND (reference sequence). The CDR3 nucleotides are TGTGCCAGCAGCCCCCGGGGGTACGAGCAGTACTTC. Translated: CASSPRGYEQYF.

The CDR3 is CASGLLSEEPQHF. The CDR3 nucleotides read TGTGCTAGTGGTTTGCTTTCGGAGGAGCCCCAGCATTTT. The genes are TRBV12-5 and TRBJ1-5; unclear D gene. Trimming took 2 bases from V and 8 from J, leaving 10 bases between them. The CDR3 spans 13 residues. Germline values: CDR1 LGHNT, CDR2 FRNRAP.

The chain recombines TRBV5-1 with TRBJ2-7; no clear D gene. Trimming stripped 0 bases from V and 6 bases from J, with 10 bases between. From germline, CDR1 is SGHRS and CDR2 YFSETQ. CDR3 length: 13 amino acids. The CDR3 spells CASSLGNAGEQYF. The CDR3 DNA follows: TGCGCCAGCAGCTTGGGGAATGCAGGCGAGCAGTACTTC. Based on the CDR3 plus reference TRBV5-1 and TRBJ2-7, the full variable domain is KAGVTQTPRYLIKTRGQQVTLSCSPISGHRSVSWYQQTPGQGLQFLFEYFSETQRNKGNFPGRFSGRQFSNSRSEMNVSTLELGDSALYLCASSLGNAGEQYFGPGTRLTVT.

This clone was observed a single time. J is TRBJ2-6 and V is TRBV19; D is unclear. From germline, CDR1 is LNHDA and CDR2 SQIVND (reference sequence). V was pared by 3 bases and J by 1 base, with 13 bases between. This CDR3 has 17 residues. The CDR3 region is CASSMAGQLSGANVLTF. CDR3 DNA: TGTGCCAGTAGTATGGCAGGCCAACTTTCTGGGGCCAACGTCCTGACTTTC.

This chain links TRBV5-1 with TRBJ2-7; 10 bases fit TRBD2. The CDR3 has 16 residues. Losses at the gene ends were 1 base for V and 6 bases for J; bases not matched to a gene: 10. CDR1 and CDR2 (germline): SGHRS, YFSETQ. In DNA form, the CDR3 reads TGCGCCAGCAGCTTGACTGGGAGCGGGAGGGCAGCCGAGCAGTACTTC. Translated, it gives CASSLTGSGRAAEQYF.

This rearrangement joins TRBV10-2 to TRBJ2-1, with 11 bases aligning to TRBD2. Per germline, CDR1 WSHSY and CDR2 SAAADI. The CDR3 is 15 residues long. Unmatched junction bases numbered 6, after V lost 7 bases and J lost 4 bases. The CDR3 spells CASMTGTSGYNEQFF. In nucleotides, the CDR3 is TGCGCCAGCATGACCGGGACTAGCGGATACAATGAGCAGTTCTTC.

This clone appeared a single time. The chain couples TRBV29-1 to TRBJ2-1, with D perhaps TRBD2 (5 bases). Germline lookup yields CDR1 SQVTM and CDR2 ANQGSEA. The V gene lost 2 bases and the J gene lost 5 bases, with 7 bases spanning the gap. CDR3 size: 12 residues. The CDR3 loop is CSVERRDNEQFF. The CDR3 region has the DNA TGCAGCGTTGAAAGGCGGGACAATGAGCAGTTCTTC.